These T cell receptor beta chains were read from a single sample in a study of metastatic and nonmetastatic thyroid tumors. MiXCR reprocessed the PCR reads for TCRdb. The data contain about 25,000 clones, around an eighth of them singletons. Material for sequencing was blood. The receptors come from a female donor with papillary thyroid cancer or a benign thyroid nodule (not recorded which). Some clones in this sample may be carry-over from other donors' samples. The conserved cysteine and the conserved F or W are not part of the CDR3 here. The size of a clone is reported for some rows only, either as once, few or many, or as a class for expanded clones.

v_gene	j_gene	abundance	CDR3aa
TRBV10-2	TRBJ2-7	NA	ASSESVGTGNYEQY
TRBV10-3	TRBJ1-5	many	AISESIGGAGQPQH
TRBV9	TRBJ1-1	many	ASSEDGENTEAF
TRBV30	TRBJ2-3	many	AWSALAGGQRDTQY
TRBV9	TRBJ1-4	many	ASSGDSVGVEKLF
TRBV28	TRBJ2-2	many	ASLAGGAPGTGELF
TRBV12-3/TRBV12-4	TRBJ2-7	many	ASTPDRSYEQY
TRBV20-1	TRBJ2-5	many	SARSLVGYETQY
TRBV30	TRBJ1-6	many	AWNGASAYNSPLH
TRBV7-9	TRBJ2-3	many	ASSLVTGGADTQY
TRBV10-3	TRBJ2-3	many	AVSRTLAGGPGDTQY
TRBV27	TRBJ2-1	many	ASSPRPGYEQF
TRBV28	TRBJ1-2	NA	ASTLEGKAGYT
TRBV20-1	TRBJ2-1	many	SAYRGAVNEQF
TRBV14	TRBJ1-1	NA	ASSLESVTEAF